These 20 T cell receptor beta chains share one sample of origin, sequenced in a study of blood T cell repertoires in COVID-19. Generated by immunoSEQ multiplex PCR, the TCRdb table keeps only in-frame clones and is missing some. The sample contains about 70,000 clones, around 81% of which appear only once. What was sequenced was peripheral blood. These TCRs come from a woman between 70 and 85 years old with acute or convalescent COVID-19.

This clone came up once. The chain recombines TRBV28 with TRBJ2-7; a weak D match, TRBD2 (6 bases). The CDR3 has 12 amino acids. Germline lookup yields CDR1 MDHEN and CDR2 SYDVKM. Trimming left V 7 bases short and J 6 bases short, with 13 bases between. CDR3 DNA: TGTGCCAGCACCCAAACCGGGAGCGAGCAGTACTTC. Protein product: CASTQTGSEQYF.

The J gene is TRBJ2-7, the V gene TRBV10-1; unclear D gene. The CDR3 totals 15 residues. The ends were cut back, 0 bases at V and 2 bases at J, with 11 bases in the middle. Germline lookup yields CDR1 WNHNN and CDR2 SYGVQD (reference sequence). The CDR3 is CASSESRRPPYEQYF. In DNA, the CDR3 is TGCGCCAGCAGTGAGTCGCGGCGGCCCCCCTACGAGCAGTACTTC.

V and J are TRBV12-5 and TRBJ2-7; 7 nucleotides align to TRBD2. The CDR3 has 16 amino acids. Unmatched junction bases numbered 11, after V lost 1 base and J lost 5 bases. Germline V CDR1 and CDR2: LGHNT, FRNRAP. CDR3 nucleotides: TGTGCTAGTGGTTTGGAACGGGGGGAAGGGCGCCACGAGCAGTACTTC. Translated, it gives CASGLERGEGRHEQYF.

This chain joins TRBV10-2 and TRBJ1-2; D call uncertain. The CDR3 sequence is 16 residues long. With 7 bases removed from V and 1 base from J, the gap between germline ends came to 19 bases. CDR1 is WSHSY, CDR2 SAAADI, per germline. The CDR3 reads CASNRGLREINYGYTF. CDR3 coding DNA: TGCGCCAGCAACCGTGGGTTGAGGGAGATTAACTATGGCTACACCTTC.

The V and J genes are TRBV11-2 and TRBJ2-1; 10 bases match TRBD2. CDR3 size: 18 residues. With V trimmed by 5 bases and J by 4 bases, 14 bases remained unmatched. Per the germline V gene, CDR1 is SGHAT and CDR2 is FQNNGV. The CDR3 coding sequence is TGTGCCAGCAGCCTGCGGGTAGCGGGAGGCCGGCTTTACAATGAGCAGTTCTTC. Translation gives CASSLRVAGGRLYNEQFF. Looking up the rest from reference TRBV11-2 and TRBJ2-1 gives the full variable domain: EAGVAQSPRYKIIEKRQSVAFWCNPISGHATLYWYQQILGQGPKLLIQFQNNGVVDDSQLPKDRFSAERLKGVDSTLKIQPAKLEDSAVYLCASSLRVAGGRLYNEQFFGPGTRLTVL.

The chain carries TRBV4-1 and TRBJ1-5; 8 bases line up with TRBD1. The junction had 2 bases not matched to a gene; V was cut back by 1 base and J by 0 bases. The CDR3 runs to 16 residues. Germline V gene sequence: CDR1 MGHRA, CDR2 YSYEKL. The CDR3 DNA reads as TGCGCCAGCAGCCAAGGGACAGGGTCTAGCAATCAGCCCCAGCATTTT. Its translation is CASSQGTGSSNQPQHF.

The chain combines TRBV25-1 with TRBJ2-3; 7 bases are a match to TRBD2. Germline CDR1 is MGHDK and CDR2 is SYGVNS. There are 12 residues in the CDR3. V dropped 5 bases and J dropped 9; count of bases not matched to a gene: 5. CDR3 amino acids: CASSWGTTTQYF. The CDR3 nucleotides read TGTGCCAGCAGTTGGGGGACTACCACGCAGTATTTT. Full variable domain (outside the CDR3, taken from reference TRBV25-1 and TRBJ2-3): EADIYQTPRYLVIGTGKKITLECSQTMGHDKMYWYQQDPGMELHLIHYSYGVNSTEKGDLSSESTVSRIRTEHFPLTLESARPSHTSQYLCASSWGTTTQYFGPGTRLTVL.

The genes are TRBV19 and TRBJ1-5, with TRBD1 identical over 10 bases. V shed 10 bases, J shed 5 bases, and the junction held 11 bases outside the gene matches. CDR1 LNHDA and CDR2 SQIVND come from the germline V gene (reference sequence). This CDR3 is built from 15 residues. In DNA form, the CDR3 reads TGTGCCACCTCTGGTCGGGACAGGGGTCATCAGCCCCAGCATTTT. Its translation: CATSGRDRGHQPQHF. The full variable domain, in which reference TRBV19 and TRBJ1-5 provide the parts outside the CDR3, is DGGITQSPKYLFRKEGQNVTLSCEQNLNHDAMYWYRQDPGQGLRLIYYSQIVNDFQKGDIAEGYSVSREKKESFPLTVTSAQKNPTAFYLCATSGRDRGHQPQHFGDGTRLSIL.

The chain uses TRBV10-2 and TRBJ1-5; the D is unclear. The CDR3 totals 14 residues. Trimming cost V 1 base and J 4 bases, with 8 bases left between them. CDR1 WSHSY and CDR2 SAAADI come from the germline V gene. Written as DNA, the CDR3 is TGCGCCAGCAGTGAGTTACAGAAGAATCAGCCCCAGCATTTT. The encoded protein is CASSELQKNQPQHF.

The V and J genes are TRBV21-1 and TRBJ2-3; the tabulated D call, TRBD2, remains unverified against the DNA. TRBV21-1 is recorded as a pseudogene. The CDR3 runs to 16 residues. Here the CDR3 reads CASSNLKREGTDTQYF. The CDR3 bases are TGTGCCAGCAGCAACCTGAAGCGGGAGGGCACAGATACGCAGTATTTT.

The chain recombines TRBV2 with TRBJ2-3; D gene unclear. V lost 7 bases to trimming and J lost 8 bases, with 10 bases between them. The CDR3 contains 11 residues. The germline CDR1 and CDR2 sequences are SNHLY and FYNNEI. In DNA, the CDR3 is TGTGCCAGCAACCAGGTGGCTACGCAGTATTTT. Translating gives CASNQVATQYF.

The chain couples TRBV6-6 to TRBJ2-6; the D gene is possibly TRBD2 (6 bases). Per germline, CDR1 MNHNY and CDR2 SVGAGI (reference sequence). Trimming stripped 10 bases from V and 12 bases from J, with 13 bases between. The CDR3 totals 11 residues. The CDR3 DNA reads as TGTGCCACCCTGCGGGGTAGCGTCCTGACTTTC. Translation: CATLRGSVLTF.

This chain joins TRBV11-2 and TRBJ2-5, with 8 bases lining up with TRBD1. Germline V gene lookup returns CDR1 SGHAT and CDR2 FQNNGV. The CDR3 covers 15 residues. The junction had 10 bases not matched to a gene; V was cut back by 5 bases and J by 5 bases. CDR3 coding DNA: TGTGCCAGCAGCCGGGGCGGACAGGGCAGTGAGACCCAGTACTTC. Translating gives CASSRGGQGSETQYF.

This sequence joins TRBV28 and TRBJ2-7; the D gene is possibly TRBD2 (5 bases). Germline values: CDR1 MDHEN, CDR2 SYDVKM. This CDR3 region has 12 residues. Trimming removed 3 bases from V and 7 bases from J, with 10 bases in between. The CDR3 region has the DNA TGTGCCAGCAGTTTGAGGGTTAGGGAGCAGTACTTC. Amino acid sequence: CASSLRVREQYF.

In nucleotides, the CDR3 is TGCGCCAGCAGCCCCGGACTAGCCCCCTACGAGCAGTACTTC. Residues: CASSPGLAPYEQYF. The chain links TRBV4-1 to TRBJ2-7; 8 bases agree with TRBD2. V was clipped by 4 bases and J by 2 bases; unmatched bases: 4. Germline CDR1 MGHRA, CDR2 YSYEKL. This CDR3 contains 14 residues.

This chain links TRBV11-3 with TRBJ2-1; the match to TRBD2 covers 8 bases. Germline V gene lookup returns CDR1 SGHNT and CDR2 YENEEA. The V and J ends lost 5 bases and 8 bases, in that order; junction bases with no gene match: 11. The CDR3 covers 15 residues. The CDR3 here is CASSLTSGTGYEQFF. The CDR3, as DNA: TGTGCCAGCAGCCTCACTAGCGGAACGGGGTATGAGCAGTTCTTC.

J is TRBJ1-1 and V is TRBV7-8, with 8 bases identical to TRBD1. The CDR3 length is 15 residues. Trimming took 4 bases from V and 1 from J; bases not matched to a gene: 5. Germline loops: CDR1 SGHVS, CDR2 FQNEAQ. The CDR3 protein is CASSSNRGKNTEAFF. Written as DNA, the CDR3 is TGTGCCAGCAGCTCTAACAGGGGGAAGAACACTGAAGCTTTCTTT.

The CDR3 is CASRLASYEQYF. The CDR3, as DNA: TGCGCCAGCCGACTAGCCTCCTACGAGCAGTACTTC. This chain links TRBV5-1 with TRBJ2-7; 7 bases are a match to TRBD2. Germline V gene lookup returns CDR1 SGHRS and CDR2 YFSETQ. The CDR3 extends over 12 amino acids. Unmatched junction bases numbered 1, after V lost 7 bases and J lost 0 bases.

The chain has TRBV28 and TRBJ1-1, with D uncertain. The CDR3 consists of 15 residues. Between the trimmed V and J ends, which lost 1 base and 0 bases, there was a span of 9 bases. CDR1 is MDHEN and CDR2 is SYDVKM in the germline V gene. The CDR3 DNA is TGTGCCAGCAGTTTATTGAGGGCAATGAACACTGAAGCTTTCTTT. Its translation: CASSLLRAMNTEAFF.

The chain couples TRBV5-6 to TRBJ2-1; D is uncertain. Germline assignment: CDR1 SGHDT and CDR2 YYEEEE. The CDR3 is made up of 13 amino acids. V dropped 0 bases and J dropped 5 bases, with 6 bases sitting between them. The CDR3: CASSLDRNNEQFF. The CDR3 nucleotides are TGTGCCAGCAGCTTGGACAGAAACAATGAGCAGTTCTTC.